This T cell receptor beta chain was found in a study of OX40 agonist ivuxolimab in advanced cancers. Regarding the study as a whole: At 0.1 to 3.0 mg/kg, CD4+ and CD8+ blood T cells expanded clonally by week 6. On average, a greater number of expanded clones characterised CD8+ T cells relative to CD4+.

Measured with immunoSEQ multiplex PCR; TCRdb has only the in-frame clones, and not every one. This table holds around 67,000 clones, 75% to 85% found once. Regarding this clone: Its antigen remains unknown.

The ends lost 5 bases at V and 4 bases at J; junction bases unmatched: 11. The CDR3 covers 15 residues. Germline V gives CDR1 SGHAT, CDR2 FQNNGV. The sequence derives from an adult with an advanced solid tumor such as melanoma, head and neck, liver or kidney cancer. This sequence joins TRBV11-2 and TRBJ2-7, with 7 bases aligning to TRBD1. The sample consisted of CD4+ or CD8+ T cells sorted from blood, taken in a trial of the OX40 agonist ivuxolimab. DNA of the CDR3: TGTGCCAGCAGCAAGGGGACAGTGGGGCCTTACGAGCAGTACTTC. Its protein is CASSKGTVGPYEQYF.